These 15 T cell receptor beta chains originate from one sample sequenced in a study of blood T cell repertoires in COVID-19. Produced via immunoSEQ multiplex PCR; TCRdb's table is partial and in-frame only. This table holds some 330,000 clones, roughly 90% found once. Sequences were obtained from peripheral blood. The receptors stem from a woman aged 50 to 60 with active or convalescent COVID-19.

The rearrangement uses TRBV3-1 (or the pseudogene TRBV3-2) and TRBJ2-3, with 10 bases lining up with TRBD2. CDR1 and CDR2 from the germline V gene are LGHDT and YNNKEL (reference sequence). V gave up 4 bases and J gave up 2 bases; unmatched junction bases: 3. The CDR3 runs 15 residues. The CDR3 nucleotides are TGTGCCAGCAGCCCCGGACTAGCGGTCACAGATACGCAGTATTTT. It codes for CASSPGLAVTDTQYF.

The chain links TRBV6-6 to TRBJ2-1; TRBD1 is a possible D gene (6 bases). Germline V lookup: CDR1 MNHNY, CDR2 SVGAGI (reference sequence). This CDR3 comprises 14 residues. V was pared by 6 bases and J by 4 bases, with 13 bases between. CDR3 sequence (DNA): TGTGCCAGCAGACCCCGGGACAAATACAATGAGCAGTTCTTC. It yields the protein CASRPRDKYNEQFF.

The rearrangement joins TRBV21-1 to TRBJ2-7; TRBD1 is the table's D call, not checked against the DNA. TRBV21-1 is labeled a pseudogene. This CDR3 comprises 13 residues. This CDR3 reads CASTLTGMGEQYF. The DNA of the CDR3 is TGTGCCAGCACCCTGACAGGGATGGGCGAGCAGTACTTC.

This CDR3 is CASSPAQVDYGYTF. CDR3 bases: TGCGCCAGCAGCCCGGCCCAGGTGGACTATGGCTACACCTTC. This rearrangement joins TRBV4-1 to TRBJ1-2, with D unclear. Trimming removed 4 bases from V and 3 bases from J, with 12 bases in between. The germline CDR1 and CDR2 sequences are MGHRA and YSYEKL. The CDR3 sequence is 14 residues long.

The DNA of the CDR3 is TGTGCCAGCAGCGTAGGGGCGGGGGGGCTGGCAGATACGCAGTATTTT. This codes for CASSVGAGGLADTQYF. The V call is TRBV9, the J call TRBJ2-3; TRBD2 matches 9 bases. V trimming: 0 bases; J trimming: 4 bases; junction bases outside the gene matches: 6. Germline lookup yields CDR1 SGDLS and CDR2 YYNGEE. The CDR3 has 16 residues.

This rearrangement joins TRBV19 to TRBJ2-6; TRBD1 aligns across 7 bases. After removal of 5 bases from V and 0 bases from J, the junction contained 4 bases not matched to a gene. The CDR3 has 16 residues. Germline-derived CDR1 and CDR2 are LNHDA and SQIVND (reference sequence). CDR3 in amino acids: CASSQDRTSGANVLTF. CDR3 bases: TGTGCCAGTAGTCAGGACAGGACCTCTGGGGCCAACGTCCTGACTTTC.

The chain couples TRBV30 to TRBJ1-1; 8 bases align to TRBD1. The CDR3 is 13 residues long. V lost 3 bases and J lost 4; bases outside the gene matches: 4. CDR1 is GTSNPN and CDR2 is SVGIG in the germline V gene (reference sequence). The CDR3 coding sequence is TGTGCCTGGAGGGTAACAGGGGGCACTGAAGCTTTCTTT. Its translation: CAWRVTGGTEAFF.

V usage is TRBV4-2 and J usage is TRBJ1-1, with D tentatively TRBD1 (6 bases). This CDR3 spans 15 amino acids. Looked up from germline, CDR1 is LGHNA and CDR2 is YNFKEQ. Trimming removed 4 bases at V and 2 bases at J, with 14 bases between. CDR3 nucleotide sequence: TGTGCCAGCAGCCCCTCGGACAGAGTTAACACTGAAGCTTTCTTT. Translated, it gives CASSPSDRVNTEAFF.

The CDR3 region is CASREGERGANYGYTF. CDR3 nucleotides: TGTGCCAGTAGAGAGGGGGAGCGCGGAGCTAACTATGGCTACACCTTC. This rearrangement joins TRBV19 to TRBJ1-2; D may be TRBD1 (6 bases). Trimming stripped 6 bases from V and 0 bases from J, with 17 bases between. This CDR3 has 16 amino acids. Per the germline V gene, CDR1 is LNHDA and CDR2 is SQIVND (reference sequence).

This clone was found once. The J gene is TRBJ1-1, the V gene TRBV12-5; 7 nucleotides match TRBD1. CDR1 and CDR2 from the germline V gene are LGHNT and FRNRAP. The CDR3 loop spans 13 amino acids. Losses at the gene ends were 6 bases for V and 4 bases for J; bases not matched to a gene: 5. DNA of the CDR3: TGTGCTAGTGGCCCCCAGGGGGGCACTGAAGCTTTCTTT. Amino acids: CASGPQGGTEAFF.

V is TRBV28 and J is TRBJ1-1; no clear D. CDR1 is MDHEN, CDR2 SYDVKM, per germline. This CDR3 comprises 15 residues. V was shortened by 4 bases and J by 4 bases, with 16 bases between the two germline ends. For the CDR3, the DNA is TGTGCCAGCAGTTCGACCCACTCAGGTTCCACTGAAGCTTTCTTT. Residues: CASSSTHSGSTEAFF.

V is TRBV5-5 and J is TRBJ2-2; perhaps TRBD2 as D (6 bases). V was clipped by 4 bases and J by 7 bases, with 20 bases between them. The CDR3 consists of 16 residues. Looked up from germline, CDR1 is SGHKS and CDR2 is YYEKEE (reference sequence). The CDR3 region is CASSPAGGIELGELFF. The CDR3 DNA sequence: TGTGCCAGCAGCCCGGCGGGCGGGATTGAGCTCGGGGAGCTGTTTTTT.

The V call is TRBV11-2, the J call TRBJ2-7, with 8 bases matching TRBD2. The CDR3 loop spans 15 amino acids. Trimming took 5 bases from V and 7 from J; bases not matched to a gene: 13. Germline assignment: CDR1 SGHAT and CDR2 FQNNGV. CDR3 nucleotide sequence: TGTGCCAGCAGCCCCCCAAAGCGGGAGCCCCTGGAGCAGTACTTC. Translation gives CASSPPKREPLEQYF.

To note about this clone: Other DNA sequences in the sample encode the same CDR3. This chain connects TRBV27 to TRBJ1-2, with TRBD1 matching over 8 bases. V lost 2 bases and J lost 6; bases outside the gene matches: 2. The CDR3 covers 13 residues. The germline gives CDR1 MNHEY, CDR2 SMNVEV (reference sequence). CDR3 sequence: CASSLQGAHGYTF. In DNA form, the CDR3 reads TGTGCCAGCAGTTTACAGGGGGCTCATGGCTACACCTTC.

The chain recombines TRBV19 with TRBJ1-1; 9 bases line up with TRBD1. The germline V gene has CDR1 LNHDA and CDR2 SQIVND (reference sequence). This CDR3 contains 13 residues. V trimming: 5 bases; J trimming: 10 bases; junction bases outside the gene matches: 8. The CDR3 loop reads CASSLEQGARAFF. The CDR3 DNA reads TGTGCCAGTAGTCTCGAACAGGGGGCCAGAGCTTTCTTT.